This entry features one T cell receptor beta chain sequence. The antigen is undetermined. These data originate in a study of cytomegalovirus exposure and HLA in healthy donors. Study-wide results and caveats: HLA alleles showed associations with approximately 15,000 TCR beta sequences in a later analysis, at a 0.05 false discovery rate.

13 Jbeta primers and 60 Vbeta primers were used for the PCR. The data were produced by immunoSEQ multiplex PCR, yet TCRdb's version contains in-frame clones alone and is incomplete. This table holds about 120,000 clones, around 70% found once. The specimen was PBMCs. The origin of this receptor is a woman aged 40 to 50 in good health and CMV-seronegative.

CDR3 DNA sequence: TGTGCCAGCAGTTTCCGAAGCCCTAGCACAGATACGCAGTATTTT. Protein: CASSFRSPSTDTQYF. The chain is built from TRBV27 and TRBJ2-3; D unresolved. The V end was cut by 3 bases, the J end by 0 bases, with 10 bases between. This CDR3 has 15 amino acids. Per the germline V gene, CDR1 is MNHEY and CDR2 is SMNVEV (reference sequence).